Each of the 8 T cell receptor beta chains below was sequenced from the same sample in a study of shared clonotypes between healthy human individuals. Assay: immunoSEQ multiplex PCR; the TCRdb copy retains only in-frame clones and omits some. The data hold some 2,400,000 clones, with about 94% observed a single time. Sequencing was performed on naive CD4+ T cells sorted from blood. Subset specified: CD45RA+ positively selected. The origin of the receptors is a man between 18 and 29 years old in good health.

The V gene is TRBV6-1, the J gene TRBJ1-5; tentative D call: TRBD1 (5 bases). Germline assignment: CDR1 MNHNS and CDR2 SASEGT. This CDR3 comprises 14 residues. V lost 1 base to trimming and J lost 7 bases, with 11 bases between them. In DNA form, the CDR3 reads TGTGCCAGCAGTGAAGGGGCAGGGAGACAGCCCCAGCATTTT. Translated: CASSEGAGRQPQHF.

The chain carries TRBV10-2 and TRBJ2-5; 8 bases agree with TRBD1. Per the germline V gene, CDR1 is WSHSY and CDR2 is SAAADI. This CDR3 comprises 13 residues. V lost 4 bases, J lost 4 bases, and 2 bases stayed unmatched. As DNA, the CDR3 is TGCGCCAGCAGTGGGACAGGGCGAGAGACCCAGTACTTC. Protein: CASSGTGRETQYF.

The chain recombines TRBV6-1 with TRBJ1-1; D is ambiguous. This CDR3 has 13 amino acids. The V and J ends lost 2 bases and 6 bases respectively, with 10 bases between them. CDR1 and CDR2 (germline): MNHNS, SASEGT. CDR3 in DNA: TGTGCCAGCAGTGAAATCGGGCGGGCTGAAGCTTTCTTT. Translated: CASSEIGRAEAFF.

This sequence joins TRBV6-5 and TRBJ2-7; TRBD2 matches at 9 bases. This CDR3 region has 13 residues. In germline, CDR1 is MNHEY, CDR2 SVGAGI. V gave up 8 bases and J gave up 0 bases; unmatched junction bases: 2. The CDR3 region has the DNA TGTGCCAGCGCGGGGGGGAGCTCCTACGAGCAGTACTTC. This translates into CASAGGSSYEQYF.

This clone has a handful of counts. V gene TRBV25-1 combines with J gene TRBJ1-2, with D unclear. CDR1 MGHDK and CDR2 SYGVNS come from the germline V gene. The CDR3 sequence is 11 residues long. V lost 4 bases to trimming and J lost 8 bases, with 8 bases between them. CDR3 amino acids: CASSGRGGYTF. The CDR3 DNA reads TGTGCCAGCAGTGGCCGTGGGGGCTACACCTTC.

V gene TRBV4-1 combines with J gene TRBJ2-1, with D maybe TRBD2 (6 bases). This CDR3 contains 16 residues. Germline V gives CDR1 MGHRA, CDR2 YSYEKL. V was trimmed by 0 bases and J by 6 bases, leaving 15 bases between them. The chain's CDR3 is CASSQERIGGRNEQFF. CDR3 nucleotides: TGCGCCAGCAGCCAAGAAAGGATCGGGGGACGCAATGAGCAGTTCTTC.

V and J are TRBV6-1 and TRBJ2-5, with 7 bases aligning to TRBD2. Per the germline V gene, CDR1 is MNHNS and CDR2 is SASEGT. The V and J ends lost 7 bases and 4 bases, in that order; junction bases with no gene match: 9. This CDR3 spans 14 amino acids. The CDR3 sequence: CASTEGRVRETQYF. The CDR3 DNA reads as TGTGCCAGCACCGAAGGGAGGGTCAGAGAGACCCAGTACTTC.

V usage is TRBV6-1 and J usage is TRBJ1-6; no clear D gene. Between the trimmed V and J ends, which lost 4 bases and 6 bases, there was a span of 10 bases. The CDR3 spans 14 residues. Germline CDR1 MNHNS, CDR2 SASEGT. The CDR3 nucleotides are TGTGCCAGCAGTGGTCACAGTTTTAATTCACCCCTCCACTTT. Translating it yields CASSGHSFNSPLHF.